One and the same sample provided the 2 T cell receptor beta chains below, sequenced in a study of human T cells and chemical hapten exposure. TCRdb redid the calling of the RACE reads with MiXCR, one entry per CDR3 protein. The repertoire holds approximately 60,000 distinct CDR3 sequences, with approximately 9.9% as singletons. Documented time point: patch test 3, about 24 weeks after DPC sensitization. Treatment noted: therapeutic diphenylcyclopropenone sensitization with weekly scalp DPC. The sample here was whole blood, taken in connection with sensitization to the hapten diphenylcyclopropenone (DPC). All receptors come from a woman aged 30 to 39 with alopecia areata. Some clones in this sample may be carry-over from other donors' samples.

The CDR3 loop is CASSQDFGADYNSPLHF. The CDR3 coding sequence is TGCGCCAGCAGCCAAGACTTCGGGGCAGACTATAATTCACCCCTCCACTTT. This chain uses TRBV4-3 with TRBJ1-6, with TRBD1 as a possible D gene (5 bases). Trimming removed 0 bases from V and 3 bases from J, with 12 bases in between. Germline assignment: CDR1 LGHNA and CDR2 YSLEER. The CDR3 is 17 amino acids.

This clonotype was seen at least ten times. The chain uses TRBV20-1 and TRBJ2-3, with TRBD2 as a possible D gene (6 bases). The CDR3 runs 13 residues. Between the trimmed V and J ends, which lost 7 bases and 0 bases, there was a span of 11 bases. CDR1 and CDR2 (germline): DFQATT, SNEGSKA (reference sequence). The DNA for the CDR3 is TGCAGTGTCCCGGGAGTGAGCACAGATACGCAGTATTTT. This codes for CSVPGVSTDTQYF.